This note documents a single T cell receptor (beta chain) sequence. The germline V gene encodes CDR1 MDHEN and CDR2 SYDVKM. There are 14 residues in the CDR3. Trimming pared 8 bases from V and 0 bases from J, leaving 14 bases between. This sample is part of a study of blood T cells in healthy people across ages. A sample-barcoded 5' primer and a J-beta primer mix were used in a second PCR of roughly 7 to 11 cycles. Using its own MiXCR run on the 5' RACE reads, TCRdb lists one record per CDR3 protein. Among almost 1 million distinct CDR3 sequences, 51% were seen once, and the ten largest hold about a fifth.

The sequenced material came from blood. The J gene is TRBJ2-7, the V gene TRBV28, with a tentative D call TRBD2 (5 bases). This TCR derives from a woman aged 60-75 years in good health. Here the CDR3 DNA reads TGTGCCAGCGAGGGCACGGAAGACTCCTACGAGCAGTACTTC. It codes for CASEGTEDSYEQYF.